These 7 T cell receptor beta chains share one sample of origin, sequenced in a study of T cells after yellow fever vaccination (dated by TCRdb to about 2019). Libraries came from 5' RACE. Sequencer: Illumina HiSeq 2500. TCRdb reworked the public reads: Q25 trimming with fastp, MiXCR clone assembly, productive beta chains retained. One record per CDR3 amino acid sequence lists the most common genes and DNA. Here the sample has 450,000 to 650,000 distinct CDR3 sequences; 20% to 25% occur a single time. The ten largest clones represent roughly a sixth of the sample. The sample's treatment or condition label, in plain terms: live attenuated yellow fever vaccine strain. The sequenced sample was PBMCs, obtained less than 25 days after the first yellow fever vaccination. The receptor set was obtained from a man between 18 and 35 years old who received the YFV17D yellow fever vaccine.

There are a few counts of this clonotype. This rearrangement joins TRBV5-1 to TRBJ1-6; D is perhaps TRBD1 (6 bases). This CDR3 is built from 15 residues. Germline V gene sequence: CDR1 SGHRS, CDR2 YFSETQ. Deletions cut 4 bases from V and 5 bases from J, with 13 bases between. CDR3 loop: CASSQLQGNNSPLHF. The CDR3 DNA follows: TGCGCCAGCAGCCAATTACAGGGTAATAATTCACCCCTCCACTTT.

This clonotype was detected only a few times. The chain uses TRBV12-3 or TRBV12-4 and TRBJ1-4; 10 nucleotides line up with TRBD1. The CDR3 has 15 residues. V dropped 4 bases and J dropped 8; count of bases not matched to a gene: 7. The CDR3 loop is CASSYGQGGREKLFF. The DNA for the CDR3 is TGTGCCAGCAGTTACGGACAGGGGGGTCGGGAAAAACTGTTTTTT.

The chain has TRBV4-2 and TRBJ2-1, with TRBD2 matching over 11 bases. The V and J ends lost 4 bases and 5 bases, in that order; junction bases with no gene match: 13. The CDR3 is 18 residues long. Germline V gene data show CDR1 as LGHNA and CDR2 as YNFKEQ. The CDR3 bases are TGTGCCAGCAGCCGATTAGCGGGGGGGCCAAATATTAACAATGAGCAGTTCTTC. Protein product: CASSRLAGGPNINNEQFF.

V is TRBV5-6 and J is TRBJ2-2, with TRBD1 as a possible D gene (5 bases). With 1 base removed from V and 1 base from J, the gap between germline ends came to 8 bases. CDR1 is SGHDT, CDR2 YYEEEE, per germline. CDR3 length: 15 residues. The DNA for the CDR3 is TGTGCCAGCAGCTTGCCAGGGCTGAACACCGGGGAGCTGTTTTTT. This codes for CASSLPGLNTGELFF.

J is TRBJ2-5 and V is TRBV27; D remains ambiguous. Germline V gives CDR1 MNHEY, CDR2 SMNVEV (reference sequence). V gave up 10 bases and J gave up 10 bases, with 22 bases separating them. The CDR3 loop spans 13 amino acids. This CDR3 reads CATRRPETPNQYF. In DNA form, the CDR3 reads TGTGCCACCCGACGGCCCGAAACTCCCAACCAGTACTTC.

The rearrangement uses TRBV19 and TRBJ2-3; 13 bases align to TRBD2. This CDR3 is 15 amino acids long. The germline gives CDR1 LNHDA, CDR2 SQIVND (reference sequence). The junction had 0 bases not matched to a gene; V was cut back by 3 bases and J by 3 bases. Here the CDR3 reads CASSMGLAGTDTQYF. DNA of the CDR3: TGTGCCAGTAGTATGGGACTAGCGGGGACAGATACGCAGTATTTT.

In this sample, this clonotype turned up a few times. V usage is TRBV7-6 and J usage is TRBJ2-7, with 15 bases fitting TRBD2. Germline CDR1 and CDR2: SGHVS and FNYEAQ. The CDR3 runs 15 residues. J lost 6 bases, V lost 3 bases, and 3 bases had no gene match. The CDR3 loop is CASSLGTSGGSEQYF. The CDR3 region has the DNA TGTGCCAGCAGCTTGGGGACTAGCGGGGGGAGCGAGCAGTACTTC.